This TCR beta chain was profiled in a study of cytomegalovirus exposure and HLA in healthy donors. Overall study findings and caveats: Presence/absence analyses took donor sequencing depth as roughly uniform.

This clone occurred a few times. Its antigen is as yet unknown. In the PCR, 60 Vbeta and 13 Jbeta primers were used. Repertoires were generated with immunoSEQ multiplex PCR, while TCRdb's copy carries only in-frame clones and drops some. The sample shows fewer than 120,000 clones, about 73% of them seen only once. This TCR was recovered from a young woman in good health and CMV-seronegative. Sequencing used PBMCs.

CDR3 region: CASSPGTGVYEQYF. The CDR3 DNA is TGTGCCAGCAGCCCCGGGACAGGGGTTTACGAGCAGTACTTC. The rearrangement uses TRBV5-5 and TRBJ2-7; 10 positions agree with TRBD1. Germline trimming cut 4 bases from V and 4 bases from J; bases unmatched to any gene: 5. The length of the CDR3 is 14 residues. The germline V gene has CDR1 SGHKS and CDR2 YYEKEE (reference sequence).